Listed here are 10 T cell receptor beta chains from one sample, sequenced in a study of blood T cell repertoires in COVID-19. Profiling relied on immunoSEQ multiplex PCR, and the TCRdb table lists in-frame clones only, not all of them. This table has roughly 110,000 clones, approximately 88% appearing once. Sequences were obtained from peripheral blood. Receptors were obtained from a man aged 45-60 years with active or convalescent COVID-19.

Remarks on this clone: The identical CDR3 is also encoded by other nucleotide sequences in the sample. This rearrangement joins TRBV5-4 to TRBJ1-6, with unresolved D. The CDR3 consists of 13 residues. Germline V gives CDR1 SGHNT, CDR2 YYREEE (reference sequence). V shed 2 bases and J shed 8 bases, with 8 bases lying between them. The CDR3 loop is CASSLGGDSPLHF. The CDR3 nucleotides are TGTGCCAGCAGCTTAGGCGGAGATTCACCCCTCCACTTT.

V usage is TRBV18 and J usage is TRBJ2-3, with D hard to call. Between the trimmed V and J ends, which lost 4 bases and 3 bases, there was a span of 20 bases. Germline V gene data show CDR1 as KGHSH and CDR2 as LQKENI. This CDR3 region has 17 residues. This CDR3 is CASSRFRLNSITDTQYF. In DNA, the CDR3 is TGTGCCAGCTCACGTTTCAGGCTCAACAGTATTACAGATACGCAGTATTTT.

The V and J genes are TRBV6-5 and TRBJ2-6; a possible D gene is TRBD1 (5 bases). Germline CDR1 MNHEY, CDR2 SVGAGI. The CDR3 is 14 amino acids. DNA of the CDR3: TGTGTCGTAGGGGTGAGCTCTGGGGCCAACGTCCTGACTTTC. Protein: CVVGVSSGANVLTF.

The V and J genes are TRBV18 and TRBJ1-2, with D maybe TRBD1 (6 bases). V was shortened by 0 bases and J by 6 bases, with 17 bases between the two germline ends. CDR1 is KGHSH, CDR2 LQKENI, per germline. The CDR3 covers 16 residues. The DNA of the CDR3 is TGTGCCAGCTCACCACCCGGGACACCGGGAGGAAATGGCTACACCTTC. This translates into CASSPPGTPGGNGYTF.

The V gene is TRBV6-4, the J gene TRBJ2-3; D is unresolved. This CDR3 comprises 14 residues. Trimming stripped 4 bases from V and 1 base from J, with 9 bases between. CDR1 is MRHNA and CDR2 is SNTAGT in the germline V gene. The CDR3 coding sequence is TGTGCCAGCAGTGTACGAGGTGGCACAGATACGCAGTATTTT. This codes for CASSVRGGTDTQYF.

This chain links TRBV30 with TRBJ1-5; 9 bases fit TRBD1. V dropped 2 bases and J dropped 3; count of bases not matched to a gene: 11. The CDR3 totals 17 residues. Germline CDR1 GTSNPN, CDR2 SVGIG (reference sequence). The CDR3 DNA reads TGTGCCTGGAGTCCAGCCCGACAGGGGGTCAACAATCAGCCCCAGCATTTT. It codes for CAWSPARQGVNNQPQHF.

This chain connects TRBV15 to TRBJ2-3; D is unclear. CDR1 is LNHNV and CDR2 is YYDKDF in the germline V gene (reference sequence). V was trimmed by 5 bases and J by 1 base, leaving 10 bases between them. The CDR3 extends over 14 amino acids. The CDR3 bases are TGTGCCACCAGCTTAAGCGAACGCACAGATACGCAGTATTTT. It codes for CATSLSERTDTQYF.

A single count supports this clone. This sequence joins TRBV21-1 and TRBJ2-7; TRBD2 was called by the table and not checked on the DNA. TRBV21-1 is labeled a pseudogene. The CDR3 runs to 16 residues. CDR3 protein: CASSKPGLAAIYEQYF. CDR3 in DNA: TGTGCCAGCAGCAAACCCGGACTAGCGGCCATATACGAGCAGTACTTC.

The chain couples TRBV13 to TRBJ2-5; D remains ambiguous. Germline V lookup: CDR1 PRHDT, CDR2 FYEKMQ (reference sequence). With 3 bases removed from V and 2 bases from J, the gap between germline ends came to 7 bases. CDR3 length equals 13 residues. The CDR3: CASSLTRQETQYF. In DNA form, the CDR3 reads TGTGCCAGCAGCTTGACACGGCAAGAGACCCAGTACTTC.

V is TRBV18 and J is TRBJ2-5; TRBD2 matches 12 bases. J lost 4 bases, V lost 5 bases, and 2 bases had no gene match. This CDR3 is built from 14 residues. Germline assignment: CDR1 KGHSH and CDR2 LQKENI. The CDR3 bases are TGTGCCAGCTCAGCGGGACTAGCGGGAGAGACCCAGTACTTC. Its protein product is CASSAGLAGETQYF.